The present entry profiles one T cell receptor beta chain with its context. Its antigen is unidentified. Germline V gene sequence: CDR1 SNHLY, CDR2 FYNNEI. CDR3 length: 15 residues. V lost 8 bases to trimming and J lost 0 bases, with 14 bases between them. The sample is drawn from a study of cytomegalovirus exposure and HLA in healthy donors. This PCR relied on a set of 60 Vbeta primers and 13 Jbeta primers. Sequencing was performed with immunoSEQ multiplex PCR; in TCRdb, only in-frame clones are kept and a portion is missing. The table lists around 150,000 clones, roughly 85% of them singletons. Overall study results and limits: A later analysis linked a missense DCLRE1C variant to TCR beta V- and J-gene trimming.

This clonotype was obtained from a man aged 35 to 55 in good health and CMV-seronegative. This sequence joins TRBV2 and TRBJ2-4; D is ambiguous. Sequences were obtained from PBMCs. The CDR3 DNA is TGTGCCAGCTTTAATCCTACGGTAGCCAAAAACATTCAGTACTTC. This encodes CASFNPTVAKNIQYF. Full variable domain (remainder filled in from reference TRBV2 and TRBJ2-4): EPEVTQTPSHQVTQMGQEVILRCVPISNHLYFYWYRQILGQKVEFLVSFYNNEISEKSEIFDDQFSVERPDGSNFTLKIRSTKLEDSAMYFCASFNPTVAKNIQYFGAGTRLSVL.